The 21 T cell receptor beta chains listed next were all sequenced from one sample in a study of cytomegalovirus exposure and HLA in healthy donors. Researchers ran the PCR with 60 Vbeta and 13 Jbeta primers. Libraries were prepared by immunoSEQ multiplex PCR; TCRdb keeps only in-frame clonotypes and omits some of them. This sample has approximately 130,000 clones, with about 78% found just once. The sequenced sample consisted of PBMCs. These TCRs come from a man in his forties or fifties in good health and CMV-seronegative.

V is TRBV7-3 and J is TRBJ2-6; 11 bases match TRBD2. V was clipped by 2 bases and J by 1 base; unmatched bases: 4. The CDR3 loop spans 18 amino acids. Per germline, CDR1 SGHTA and CDR2 FQGTGA. The DNA for the CDR3 is TGTGCCAGCAGCTTAGAGGGGACTAGCGGATCTGGGGCCAACGTCCTGACTTTC. This gives the protein CASSLEGTSGSGANVLTF. The full variable domain, completed using reference TRBV7-3 and TRBJ2-6, is GAGVSQTPSNKVTEKGKYVELRCDPISGHTALYWYRQSLGQGPEFLIYFQGTGAADDSGLPNDRFFAVRPEGSVSTLKIQRTERGDSAVYLCASSLEGTSGSGANVLTFGAGSRLTVL.

The gene calls are TRBV28 and TRBJ2-3; 8 positions match TRBD1. V trimming: 3 bases; J trimming: 5 bases; junction bases outside the gene matches: 4. This CDR3 comprises 14 residues. CDR1 is MDHEN, CDR2 SYDVKM, per germline. This chain's CDR3 is CASSLGQAVDTQYF. CDR3 nucleotide sequence: TGTGCCAGCAGTTTGGGACAGGCAGTAGATACGCAGTATTTT.

This chain joins TRBV6-4 and TRBJ2-3, with 10 bases fitting TRBD2. V shed 3 bases and J 1 base; nucleotides not matched to a gene: 1. Germline V gene lookup returns CDR1 MRHNA and CDR2 SNTAGT. The CDR3 has 15 residues. CDR3 DNA sequence: TGTGCCAGCAGTGAAACTAGCGGGGGCACAGATACGCAGTATTTT. Translation gives CASSETSGGTDTQYF.

As to this clone: In the same sample, other DNA sequences code for this CDR3. This chain's CDR3 is CASSLSGSTDTQYF. CDR3 in DNA: TGCGCCAGCAGCTTGAGCGGTAGCACAGATACGCAGTATTTT. This chain joins TRBV5-1 and TRBJ2-3, with D possibly TRBD2 on 5 matching bases. Germline V gene lookup returns CDR1 SGHRS and CDR2 YFSETQ. The CDR3 loop spans 14 amino acids. Trimming took off 1 base at V and 0 bases at J, with 6 bases between the two ends.

The chain joins TRBV11-2 to TRBJ2-5; possible D gene TRBD2, 5 bases. V lost 5 bases and J lost 4, with 14 bases in between. Germline V gene data show CDR1 as SGHAT and CDR2 as FQNNGV. This CDR3 is built from 14 residues. The CDR3: CASSVSGRGETQYF. For the CDR3, the DNA is TGTGCCAGCAGCGTCTCGGGTCGGGGAGAGACCCAGTACTTC.

The chain links TRBV13 to TRBJ2-7; 7 positions agree with TRBD2. With V trimmed by 5 bases and J by 5 bases, 9 bases remained unmatched. The CDR3 has 14 residues. Germline loops: CDR1 PRHDT, CDR2 FYEKMQ (reference sequence). The CDR3 nucleotides read TGTGCCAGCAGCCGAGCGGGGTTGGAACACGAGCAGTACTTC. This encodes CASSRAGLEHEQYF.

The chain combines TRBV28 with TRBJ2-7; 13 bases map to TRBD2. V trimming: 6 bases; J trimming: 0 bases; junction bases outside the gene matches: 8. The V gene's germline CDR1 is MDHEN and CDR2 SYDVKM. This CDR3 is 17 amino acids long. The CDR3 here is CASSLAGTSGTSYEQYF. The CDR3 bases are TGTGCCAGCAGCTTGGCCGGGACTAGCGGGACCTCCTACGAGCAGTACTTC.

The chain combines TRBV10-3 with TRBJ2-7; D possibly corresponds to TRBD1 (6 bases). This CDR3 spans 13 amino acids. In germline, CDR1 is ENHRY, CDR2 SYGVKD. V lost 4 bases to trimming and J lost 7 bases, with 14 bases between them. CDR3 amino acids: CAISGIRGGEQYF. CDR3 in DNA: TGTGCCATCAGTGGAATCAGGGGCGGAGAGCAGTACTTC.

The V and J genes are TRBV13 and TRBJ2-2, with 9 nucleotides matching TRBD2. This CDR3 comprises 15 residues. Trimming cost V 4 bases and J 7 bases; bases outside gene matches: 7. CDR1 and CDR2 from the germline V gene are PRHDT and FYEKMQ (reference sequence). The CDR3 region is CASSSGLAVSGELFF. CDR3 coding DNA: TGTGCCAGCAGCTCGGGACTAGCAGTCAGCGGGGAGCTGTTTTTT.

This clone was seen more than once but under ten times. The genes are TRBV27 and TRBJ2-5; perhaps TRBD2 as D (6 bases). CDR1 and CDR2 (germline): MNHEY, SMNVEV (reference sequence). Trimming stripped 2 bases from V and 4 bases from J, with 14 bases between. The CDR3 is 15 residues long. In DNA, the CDR3 is TGTGCCAGCAGTTTAGGCCTAGCGAGGGGAGAGACCCAGTACTTC. It encodes CASSLGLARGETQYF.

There are a few counts of this clone. This chain connects TRBV11-2 to TRBJ2-5, with TRBD2 matching 9 bases. Trimming at V came to 2 bases and at J to 5 bases, leaving 12 bases not matched to a gene. The CDR3 sequence is 17 residues long. Germline lookup yields CDR1 SGHAT and CDR2 FQNNGV. The CDR3 DNA reads TGTGCCAGCAGCTTACAGCCCGCGCTAGCGGGGAAGGAGACCCAGTACTTC. Translating gives CASSLQPALAGKETQYF.

The genes are TRBV10-2 and TRBJ1-4; 9 nucleotides align to TRBD1. V dropped 10 bases and J dropped 5; count of bases not matched to a gene: 11. CDR1 is WSHSY, CDR2 SAAADI, per germline. The CDR3 loop spans 15 amino acids. Written as DNA, the CDR3 is TGCGCCACGCAACCGACAGGGGGTAGGAATGAAAAACTGTTTTTT. This translates into CATQPTGGRNEKLFF.

The V and J genes are TRBV5-1 and TRBJ1-6, with no clear D. This CDR3 is built from 15 residues. Germline CDR1 is SGHRS and CDR2 is YFSETQ. V lost 1 base and J lost 5, with 10 bases in between. In nucleotides, the CDR3 is TGCGCCAGCAGCTTGAATGGGCAGAATAATTCACCCCTCCACTTT. This sequence encodes CASSLNGQNNSPLHF.

The gene calls are TRBV6-5 and TRBJ2-1, with D tentatively TRBD2 (5 bases). With 6 bases removed from V and 0 bases from J, the gap between germline ends came to 12 bases. This CDR3 has 15 residues. Germline assignment: CDR1 MNHEY and CDR2 SVGAGI. CDR3 in amino acids: CASSSDWSSYNEQFF. The DNA for the CDR3 is TGTGCCAGCAGCTCGGACTGGAGCTCCTACAATGAGCAGTTCTTC.

CDR3 coding DNA: TGTGCCAGCAGTTTATTTGGACTAGCGGGAATCCCGAACACCGGGGAGCTGTTTTTT. Amino acids: CASSLFGLAGIPNTGELFF. The chain couples TRBV27 to TRBJ2-2, with 12 nucleotides matching TRBD2. This CDR3 has 19 residues. Germline V CDR1 and CDR2: MNHEY, SMNVEV (reference sequence). V lost 1 base and J lost 0; bases outside the gene matches: 6.

This clone occurred a few times. The chain couples TRBV27 to TRBJ1-5; perhaps TRBD1 as D (6 bases). Germline V CDR1 and CDR2: MNHEY, SMNVEV (reference sequence). Trimming pared 2 bases from V and 5 bases from J, leaving 13 bases between. This CDR3 has 15 residues. The CDR3 DNA follows: TGTGCCAGCAGTTTAACGGGACAACTTTATCAGCCCCAGCATTTT. It encodes CASSLTGQLYQPQHF.

This rearrangement joins TRBV5-6 to TRBJ2-1; the D is unclear. Germline values: CDR1 SGHDT, CDR2 YYEEEE. Between the trimmed V and J ends, which lost 5 bases and 12 bases, there was a span of 15 bases. The CDR3 has 12 residues. The CDR3 nucleotides read TGTGCCAGCAGTCTCCTACCACAGATGCAGTTCTTC. Its translation: CASSLLPQMQFF.

This clone was picked up a small number of times. V is TRBV2 and J is TRBJ2-2; 11 nucleotides line up with TRBD1. The ends lost 5 bases at V and 5 bases at J; junction bases unmatched: 16. Per the germline V gene, CDR1 is SNHLY and CDR2 is FYNNEI. The CDR3 is 19 residues long. The CDR3 nucleotides are TGTGCCAGCAGTATAGAAACAACCGGGACAGGGGGAGGGACCGGGGAGCTGTTTTTT. It specifies CASSIETTGTGGGTGELFF.

Regarding this clone: Other DNA variants within this sample encode the same CDR3. V is TRBV11-2 and J is TRBJ2-1, with 10 bases lining up with TRBD2. This CDR3 has 15 amino acids. V shed 1 base and J 6 bases; nucleotides not matched to a gene: 3. In germline, CDR1 is SGHAT, CDR2 FQNNGV. Here the CDR3 reads CASSLGLAGVNEQFF. The CDR3 nucleotides read TGTGCCAGCAGCTTAGGCCTAGCGGGAGTCAATGAGCAGTTCTTC.

This clone was observed once. The chain links TRBV18 to TRBJ2-7; 9 positions agree with TRBD2. CDR3 length: 14 residues. In germline, CDR1 is KGHSH, CDR2 LQKENI. The V segment lost 6 bases and the J segment 5 bases; nucleotides outside the gene matches: 8. DNA of the CDR3: TGTGCCAGCTCTGCTAGCGGGACATCCCACGAGCAGTACTTC. Its translation: CASSASGTSHEQYF. Supplemented by reference TRBV18 and TRBJ2-7, the full variable domain reads NAGVMQNPRHLVRRRGQEARLRCSPMKGHSHVYWYRQLPEEGLKFMVYLQKENIIDESGMPKERFSAEFPKEGPSILRIQQVVRGDSAAYFCASSASGTSHEQYFGPGTRLTVT.

In its sample, this clone was seen a few times. V gene TRBV2 combines with J gene TRBJ2-3; possibly TRBD1 for D (7 bases). V lost 4 bases and J lost 5, with 10 bases in between. The CDR3 extends over 13 amino acids. Looked up from germline, CDR1 is SNHLY and CDR2 is FYNNEI. CDR3 nucleotides: TGTGCCAGCAGTGGGCAGGGGGGAGATACGCAGTATTTT. Translating it yields CASSGQGGDTQYF.